Sequencing of this TCR beta chain was carried out in a study of human T cells and chemical hapten exposure. The V end was cut by 2 bases, the J end by 3 bases, with 18 bases between. CDR1 MNHEY and CDR2 SVGEGT come from the germline V gene. The CDR3 consists of 17 residues. One entry per CDR3 protein, called by TCRdb with MiXCR from the 5' RACE reads. Altogether about 140,000 distinct CDR3 sequences are present, roughly 4% being singletons, with the ten largest covering 1.3% to 1.5%. This clonotype was detected many times. Extraction yielded total RNA from whole blood (unfractionated). The sequence came from a female donor in good health. The chain couples TRBV6-2 or TRBV6-3 to TRBJ2-3; the D gene is possibly TRBD2 (5 bases). The CDR3: CASSYTTRPLGTDTQYF. For the CDR3, the DNA is TGTGCCAGCAGTTACACCACTAGGCCACTGGGAACAGATACGCAGTATTTT.